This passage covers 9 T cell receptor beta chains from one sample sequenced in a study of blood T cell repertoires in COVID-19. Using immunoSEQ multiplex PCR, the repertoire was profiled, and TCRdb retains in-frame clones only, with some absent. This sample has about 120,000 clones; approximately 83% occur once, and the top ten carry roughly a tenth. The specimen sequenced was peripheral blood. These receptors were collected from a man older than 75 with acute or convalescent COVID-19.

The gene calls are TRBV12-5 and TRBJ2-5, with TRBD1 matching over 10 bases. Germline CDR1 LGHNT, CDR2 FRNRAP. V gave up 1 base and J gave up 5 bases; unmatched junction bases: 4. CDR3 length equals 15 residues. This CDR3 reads CASGLGTGGLETQYF. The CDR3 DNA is TGTGCTAGTGGTTTGGGGACAGGGGGGTTGGAGACCCAGTACTTC.

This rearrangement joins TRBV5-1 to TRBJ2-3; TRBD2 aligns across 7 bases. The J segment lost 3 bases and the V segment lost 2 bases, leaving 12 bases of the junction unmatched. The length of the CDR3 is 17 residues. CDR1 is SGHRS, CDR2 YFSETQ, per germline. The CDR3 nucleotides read TGCGCCAGCAGCTTAACCCCACTGGCGGGGGAAACAGATACGCAGTATTTT. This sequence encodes CASSLTPLAGETDTQYF.

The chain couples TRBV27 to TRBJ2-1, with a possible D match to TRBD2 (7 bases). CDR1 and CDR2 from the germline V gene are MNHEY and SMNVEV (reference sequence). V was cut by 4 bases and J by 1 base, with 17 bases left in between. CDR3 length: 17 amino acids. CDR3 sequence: CASSSSGGGPSYNEQFF. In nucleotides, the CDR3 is TGTGCCAGCAGTTCGAGTGGGGGGGGGCCGTCCTACAATGAGCAGTTCTTC.

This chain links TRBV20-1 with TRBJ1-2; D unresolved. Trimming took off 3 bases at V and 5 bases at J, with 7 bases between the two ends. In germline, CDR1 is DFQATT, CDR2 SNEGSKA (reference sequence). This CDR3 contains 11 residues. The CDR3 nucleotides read TGCAGTGCTAGTTCCCCTTATGGCTACACCTTC. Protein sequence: CSASSPYGYTF.

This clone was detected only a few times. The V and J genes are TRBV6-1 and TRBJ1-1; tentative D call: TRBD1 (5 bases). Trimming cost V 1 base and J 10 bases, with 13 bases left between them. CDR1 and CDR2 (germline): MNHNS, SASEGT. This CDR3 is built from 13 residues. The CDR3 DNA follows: TGTGCCAGCAGTGAAGGTTGGGGGACTCTAGCTTTCTTT. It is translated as CASSEGWGTLAFF.

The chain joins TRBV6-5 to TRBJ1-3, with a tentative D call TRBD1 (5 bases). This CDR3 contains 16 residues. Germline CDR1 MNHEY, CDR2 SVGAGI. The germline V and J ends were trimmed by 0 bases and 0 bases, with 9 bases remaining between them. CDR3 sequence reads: CASSYSGQSSGNTIYF. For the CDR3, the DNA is TGTGCCAGCAGTTACTCGGGGCAGAGCTCTGGAAACACCATATATTTT.

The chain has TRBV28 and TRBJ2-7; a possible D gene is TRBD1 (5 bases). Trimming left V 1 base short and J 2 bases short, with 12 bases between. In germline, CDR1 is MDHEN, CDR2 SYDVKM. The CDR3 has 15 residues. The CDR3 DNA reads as TGTGCCAGCAGTTTATCCAGGGAACCCCCCTACGAGCAGTACTTC. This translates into CASSLSREPPYEQYF.

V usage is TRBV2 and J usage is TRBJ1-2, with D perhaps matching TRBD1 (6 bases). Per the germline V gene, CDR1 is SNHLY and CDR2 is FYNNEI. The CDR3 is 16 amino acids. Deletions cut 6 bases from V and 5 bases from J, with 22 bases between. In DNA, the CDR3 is TGTGCCAGCAGGCTTGAGGACAGAAGCAGTATTTATGGCTACACCTTC. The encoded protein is CASRLEDRSSIYGYTF.

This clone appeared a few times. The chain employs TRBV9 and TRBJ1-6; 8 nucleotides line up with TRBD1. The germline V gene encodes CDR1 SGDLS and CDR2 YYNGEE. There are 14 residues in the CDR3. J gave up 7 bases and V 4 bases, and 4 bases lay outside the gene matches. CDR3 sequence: CASSLGQGNSPLHF. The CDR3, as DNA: TGTGCCAGCAGCCTCGGACAGGGAAATTCACCCCTCCACTTT.